These 27 T cell receptor beta chains were sequenced from one sample in a study of T cell repertoires in cytomegalovirus infection. One entry per CDR3 protein results from TCRdb running MiXCR on the reads. The table shows some 400,000 distinct CDR3 sequences, with roughly 31% occurring only once. The specimen sequenced was PBMCs. The receptors were sampled from a human donor in good health (CMV status not recorded). Some clones in this sample may be carry-over from other donors' samples.

A few counts support this clonotype. V gene TRBV5-4 combines with J gene TRBJ2-7; maybe TRBD1 (6 bases). Germline V lookup: CDR1 SGHNT, CDR2 YYREEE (reference sequence). V was pared by 1 base and J by 5 bases, with 10 bases between. This CDR3 is 13 amino acids long. The CDR3 sequence is CASSLQGSDEQYF. DNA of the CDR3: TGTGCCAGCAGCTTGCAGGGGAGCGACGAGCAGTACTTC.

As to this clonotype: At one boundary the junction diverges from the germline segment, which might be a read error. The chain joins TRBV7-6 to TRBJ2-1; the D is unclear. CDR3 length: 15 residues. Germline values: CDR1 SGHVS, CDR2 FNYEAQ. The CDR3 nucleotides are TGTGCCAGCAGCCCTGGCCCGCAGCAGTACAATGAGCAGTTATTC. The encoded protein is CASSPGPQQYNEQLF.

This clonotype was observed a handful of times. V gene TRBV7-8 combines with J gene TRBJ2-1; TRBD2 matches at 11 bases. The V and J ends lost 5 bases and 4 bases, in that order; junction bases with no gene match: 19. The CDR3 is 20 amino acids. Looked up from germline, CDR1 is SGHVS and CDR2 is FQNEAQ. CDR3 coding DNA: TGTGCCAGCAGCCTCCGGACATACGGACTAGCGGGCTCGCAATACAATGAGCAGTTCTTC. Translation: CASSLRTYGLAGSQYNEQFF.

Ten or more counts support this clonotype. The rearrangement links TRBV7-7 to TRBJ2-3, with no clear D. The CDR3 runs 16 residues. Germline CDR1 SSHAT, CDR2 FNYEAQ (reference sequence). Trimming left V 0 bases short and J 2 bases short, with 12 bases between. The CDR3 coding sequence is TGTGCCAGCAGCTTAGCGCGCTGGCTGGCCACAGATACGCAGTATTTT. Translated: CASSLARWLATDTQYF.

There are many counts of this clonotype. This chain uses TRBV4-1 with TRBJ1-4; perhaps TRBD1 as D (6 bases). This CDR3 spans 15 amino acids. Germline CDR1 MGHRA, CDR2 YSYEKL. Trimming removed 1 base from V and 8 bases from J, with 14 bases in between. CDR3 amino acids: CASSQVNREDEKLFF. In nucleotides, the CDR3 is TGCGCCAGCAGCCAAGTAAACAGGGAAGACGAAAAACTGTTTTTT.

About this clonotype itself: The CDR3 carries no conserved terminal phenylalanine or tryptophan, so it likely arises from a read error. The V call is TRBV28, the J call TRBJ1-3, with a tentative D call TRBD1 (6 bases). Germline CDR1 reads MDHEN; CDR2 reads SYDVKM. The CDR3 sequence is 16 residues long. V was cut by 4 bases and J by 2 bases, with 15 bases left in between. The CDR3 sequence is CASSSVQGSPGNTIYL. The CDR3 DNA reads TGTGCCAGCAGTTCGGTACAGGGATCCCCTGGAAACACCATATATTTG.

V and J are TRBV2 and TRBJ2-7, with 7 bases aligning to TRBD1. Germline CDR1 reads SNHLY; CDR2 reads FYNNEI. CDR3 size: 14 residues. The junction had 3 bases not matched to a gene; V was cut back by 2 bases and J by 2 bases. Here the CDR3 reads CASSESGGPYEQYF. CDR3 DNA sequence: TGTGCCAGCAGTGAATCAGGGGGTCCCTACGAGCAGTACTTC.

This clonotype appeared a few times. The V call is TRBV7-8, the J call TRBJ2-5, with a tentative D call TRBD1 (5 bases). The V gene's germline CDR1 is SGHVS and CDR2 FQNEAQ. V shed 2 bases and J shed 5 bases, with 18 bases lying between them. This CDR3 has 16 amino acids. The CDR3 is CASSLSSLRGPETQYF. In DNA form, the CDR3 reads TGTGCCAGCAGCTTAAGTTCATTAAGGGGCCCGGAGACCCAGTACTTC.

This chain connects TRBV7-4 to TRBJ2-1; D unresolved. Germline V lookup: CDR1 SGHVT, CDR2 SQSDAQ. The CDR3 consists of 12 residues. V lost 1 base and J 9 bases, leaving 7 bases between the germline ends. Written as DNA, the CDR3 is TGTGCCAGCAGCTTAGTTTCCAGTGAGCAGTTCTTC. Translated, it gives CASSLVSSEQFF.

For this clonotype: One end of the junction does not line up with germline, which may come from a read error. The gene calls are TRBV7-8 and TRBJ1-1; D gene uncertain. The V gene's germline CDR1 is SGHVS and CDR2 FQNEAQ. The CDR3 totals 14 residues. The CDR3 region is CASRLRQVNTEAFF. The CDR3 region has the DNA TGTGCCAGCCGCTTACGGCAGGTGAACACTGAAGCTTTCTTT. The full variable domain, with the rest looked up from reference TRBV7-8 and TRBJ1-1, is GAGVSQSPRYKVAKRGQDVALRCDPISGHVSLFWYQQALGQGPEFLTYFQNEAQLDKSGLPSDRFFAERPEGSVSTLKIQRTQQEDSAVYLCASRLRQVNTEAFFGQGTRLTVV.

This clonotype was seen repeatedly, ten times or more. V gene TRBV7-2 combines with J gene TRBJ1-6; D might be TRBD1 (5 bases). V lost 5 bases and J lost 5, with 22 bases in between. This CDR3 has 18 amino acids. CDR1 and CDR2 from the germline V gene are SGHTA and FQGNSA. In DNA, the CDR3 is TGTGCCAGCAGCATAAGCGGGACCTGGGAGACGGATAATTCACCCCTCCACTTT. It specifies CASSISGTWETDNSPLHF.

This clonotype was seen more than once but under ten times. The chain joins TRBV5-6 to TRBJ2-7, with D perhaps TRBD2 (6 bases). V lost 5 bases and J lost 4, with 19 bases in between. The CDR3 covers 15 residues. CDR1 and CDR2 from the germline V gene are SGHDT and YYEEEE. The CDR3 coding sequence is TGTGCCAGCAGTACCACAGGACTAAGGGATTACGAGCAGTACTTC. Protein: CASSTTGLRDYEQYF.

About this clonotype: Being one base from a much bigger clone, this may be a read error. No conserved phenylalanine or tryptophan is present at the end of the CDR3, so a read error is the likely explanation. The chain links TRBV7-6 to TRBJ2-2; D possibly corresponds to TRBD2 (5 bases). With 1 base removed from V and 4 bases from J, the gap between germline ends came to 10 bases. The CDR3 covers 15 residues. Per germline, CDR1 SGHVS and CDR2 FNYEAQ. CDR3 loop: CASSLGGMSTGELFC. CDR3 nucleotide sequence: TGTGCCAGCAGCTTAGGAGGGATGAGCACCGGGGAGCTGTTTTGT.

This clonotype was detected many times. V and J are TRBV6-6 and TRBJ1-2; D possibly corresponds to TRBD1 (6 bases). The germline gives CDR1 MNHNY, CDR2 SVGAGI (reference sequence). Trimming removed 2 bases from V and 5 bases from J, with 12 bases in between. There are 14 residues in the CDR3. The CDR3 region is CASSYRGDFYGYTF. For the CDR3, the DNA is TGTGCCAGCAGTTACAGGGGGGATTTTTATGGCTACACCTTC.

This clonotype has at least ten counts. The chain carries TRBV28 and TRBJ1-1, with TRBD1 identical over 9 bases. Germline V gene data show CDR1 as MDHEN and CDR2 as SYDVKM. CDR3 length: 13 residues. J was trimmed by 6 bases and V by 5 bases; bases with no gene match: 4. CDR3 in DNA: TGTGCCAGCAGTAGGGACAGGGTGGCTGAAGCTTTCTTT. Protein product: CASSRDRVAEAFF.

The genes are TRBV5-6 and TRBJ1-2; D not certain. Germline values: CDR1 SGHDT, CDR2 YYEEEE. Trimming removed 4 bases from V and 0 bases from J, with 13 bases in between. The CDR3 extends over 15 amino acids. This CDR3 is CASSRGSPTNYGYTF. The CDR3 bases are TGTGCCAGCAGCCGAGGTTCTCCGACTAACTATGGCTACACCTTC.

Turning to this clonotype: One junction end disagrees with the germline gene, perhaps due to a read error. The chain couples TRBV4-3 to TRBJ1-1; perhaps TRBD1 as D (5 bases). Germline CDR1 reads LGHNA; CDR2 reads YSLEER. The CDR3 runs 13 residues. The CDR3, as DNA: TGCTCCAGCAGCCACCGGGGGAGCACTGAAGCTTTCTTT. This gives the protein CSSSHRGSTEAFF.

This clonotype was detected many times. The chain links TRBV6-2 or TRBV6-3 to TRBJ1-2; a weak D match, TRBD1 (5 bases). V was trimmed by 0 bases and J by 0 bases, leaving 8 bases between them. The CDR3 runs to 15 residues. Germline-derived CDR1 and CDR2 are MNHEY and SVGEGT. This CDR3 is CASSYSTESNYGYTF. The CDR3 DNA reads TGTGCCAGCAGTTACTCGACAGAGTCTAACTATGGCTACACCTTC.

This clonotype was observed many times. The chain links TRBV11-2 to TRBJ2-7, with D uncertain. The CDR3 is 14 residues long. Germline V gene lookup returns CDR1 SGHAT and CDR2 FQNNGV. V lost 6 bases and J lost 0, with 12 bases in between. CDR3: CASRGRPSSYEQYF. The CDR3 bases are TGTGCCAGCAGAGGACGTCCGAGCTCCTACGAGCAGTACTTC.

Here the CDR3 DNA reads TGTGCCAGCAGCTCTGTCACCGGGCCTAATGAAAAACTGTTTTTT. Amino acid sequence: CASSSVTGPNEKLFF. The gene calls are TRBV7-4 and TRBJ1-4; D unclear. V was pared by 4 bases and J by 3 bases, with 12 bases between. The CDR3 sequence is 15 residues long. From germline, CDR1 is SGHVT and CDR2 SQSDAQ. The entire variable domain, with the rest obtained from reference TRBV7-4 and TRBJ1-4, is as follows: GAGVSQSPRYKVAKRGRDVALRCDSISGHVTLYWYRQTLGQGSEVLTYSQSDAQRDKSGRPSGRFSAERPERSVSTLKIQRTEQGDSAVYLCASSSVTGPNEKLFFGSGTQLSVL.

The rearrangement links TRBV11-2 to TRBJ2-7; 11 nucleotides line up with TRBD2. V was pared by 5 bases and J by 0 bases, with 6 bases of the junction left unmatched. The CDR3 has 16 residues. Germline V gene data show CDR1 as SGHAT and CDR2 as FQNNGV. In DNA, the CDR3 is TGTGCCAGCAGCCCGAGACTAGCGGGGACCTCCTACGAGCAGTACTTC. Residues: CASSPRLAGTSYEQYF.

The chain links TRBV7-2 to TRBJ2-7, with D possibly matching TRBD1 (6 bases). The germline V and J ends were trimmed by 5 bases and 3 bases, with 14 bases remaining between them. Germline values: CDR1 SGHTA, CDR2 FQGNSA. The CDR3 has 14 amino acids. For the CDR3, the DNA is TGTGCCAGCAGCACTGACAGGCAAGGCTACGAGCAGTACTTC. Its translation is CASSTDRQGYEQYF.

This clonotype showed up just a few times. The V gene is TRBV5-4, the J gene TRBJ2-7, with 12 bases fitting TRBD1. Trimming cost V 0 bases and J 3 bases; bases outside gene matches: 10. This CDR3 comprises 18 residues. From germline, CDR1 is SGHNT and CDR2 YYREEE (reference sequence). The CDR3, as DNA: TGTGCCAGCAGCTTGGGTAGGGGGACAGGGGGCGCAAACTACGAGCAGTACTTC. It encodes CASSLGRGTGGANYEQYF.

This clonotype was counted once. The V call is TRBV2, the J call TRBJ1-5, with D maybe TRBD1 (6 bases). Germline V gives CDR1 SNHLY, CDR2 FYNNEI. The CDR3 is made up of 13 amino acids. The germline V and J ends were trimmed by 8 bases and 3 bases, with 11 bases remaining between them. CDR3 amino acids: CASGRDINQPQHF. DNA of the CDR3: TGTGCCAGCGGACGGGACATCAATCAGCCCCAGCATTTT.

In this sample, this clonotype turned up many times. The chain carries TRBV10-2 and TRBJ1-1; TRBD1 matches 11 bases. Looked up from germline, CDR1 is WSHSY and CDR2 is SAAADI. The V segment lost 7 bases and the J segment 10 bases; nucleotides outside the gene matches: 8. The CDR3 spans 13 residues. The CDR3 loop reads CASNIGQGAGAFF. The CDR3 DNA sequence: TGCGCCAGCAATATCGGACAGGGGGCAGGAGCTTTCTTT.

This clonotype has just a few counts. The rearrangement joins TRBV12-3 or TRBV12-4 to TRBJ1-5; 9 positions match TRBD1. J was trimmed by 2 bases and V by 5 bases; bases with no gene match: 7. The CDR3 covers 16 residues. The CDR3 sequence: CASSATGGFGNQPQHF. The CDR3 DNA sequence: TGTGCCAGCAGTGCTACAGGGGGCTTTGGCAATCAGCCCCAGCATTTT.

In this sample, this clonotype turned up a few times. This chain joins TRBV6-1 and TRBJ2-7; the D gene is possibly TRBD2 (6 bases). Germline CDR1 and CDR2: MNHNS and SASEGT. The CDR3 extends over 14 amino acids. V gave up 6 bases and J gave up 4 bases, with 16 bases separating them. CDR3 loop: CASSRRDSLYEQYF. Written as DNA, the CDR3 is TGTGCCAGCAGCCGGAGGGACTCACTATACGAGCAGTACTTC.